This TCR beta chain was sequenced during a study of blood T cells in healthy people across ages. At least ten counts were recorded for this clonotype. Its antigen is currently unknown. The CDR3 contains 14 residues. V was pared by 5 bases and J by 7 bases, with 18 bases between. Germline values: CDR1 SGHTA, CDR2 FQGNSA. Overall study results and limits: No conclusive comparison of naive versus antigen-experienced cells was possible with unsorted PBMCs.

Primed by a sample-barcoded 5' primer and a J-beta primer mix, a second PCR proceeded for 7 to 11 cycles. Every individual sample yielded 2.5 million or more paired-end reads (each containing CDR3). TCRdb redid the calling of the 5' RACE reads with MiXCR, one entry per CDR3 protein. The table has approximately 1.5 million distinct CDR3 sequences, roughly 32% seen once. The sequence was obtained from a woman aged 25 to 39 in good health. The chain couples TRBV7-2 to TRBJ2-7, with D perhaps TRBD1 or TRBD2 (6 bases each). The specimen sequenced was blood. As DNA, the CDR3 is TGTGCCAGCAGCGGCTGGGGGGCCGGAGGGGAGCAGTACTTC. Translating gives CASSGWGAGGEQYF. The full variable domain, in which reference TRBV7-2 and TRBJ2-7 provide the parts outside the CDR3, is GAGVSQSPSNKVTEKGKDVELRCDPISGHTALYWYRQSLGQGLEFLIYFQGNSAPDKSGLPSDRFSAERTGGSVSTLTIQRTQQEDSAVYLCASSGWGAGGEQYFGPGTRLTVT.